Listed below are T cell receptor beta chains from one sample, sequenced in a study of T-cell memory formation after mild COVID-19. TCRdb re-called the 5' RACE reads through MiXCR, storing one row per CDR3 protein. Altogether about 390,000 distinct CDR3 sequences are present, roughly 21% being singletons, with the ten largest covering roughly an eighth. What was sequenced was PBMCs or a T cell subset sorted from them (not recorded which). These receptors were taken from an adult woman who had mild COVID-19 (a few samples of this study predate the infection). Cell type and time point are not known. Each CDR3 is given with its conserved first and last residue. Each record gives: V gene, J gene, clone size, D gene, CDR3 DNA, CDR3 protein. The D gene is left open where the match is weak. Part of the rows lack a size; the others show once, few, many or a class for expanded clones.

TRBV12-3/TRBV12-4	TRBJ2-1	few	-	TGTGCCAGCACCTCGGGTCAGTACAATGAGCAGTTCTTC	CASTSGQYNEQFF
TRBV6-2/TRBV6-3	TRBJ2-1	few	TRBD1	TGTGCCAGCAGCTGGGACAGGGTTAGCAATGAGCAGTTCTTC	CASSWDRVSNEQFF
TRBV5-1	TRBJ2-2	few	-	TGCGCCAGCAGCGGGCAGGACGACACCGGGGAGCTGTTTTTT	CASSGQDDTGELFF
TRBV7-8	TRBJ2-3	many	TRBD1	TGTGCCAGTACAGGGGGGACAGATACGCAGTATTTT	CASTGGTDTQYF
TRBV11-2	TRBJ2-7	few	TRBD2	TGTGCCAGCAGCTTAGCGGCTAGCGGGGGGTACGAGCAGTACTTC	CASSLAASGGYEQYF
TRBV7-9	TRBJ2-7	many	-	TGTGCCAGCAGCCAGGGGGACGGGAGAGGTTACGAGCAGTACTTC	CASSQGDGRGYEQYF
TRBV7-2	TRBJ1-1	-	-	TGTGCCAGCAGCTTACTTGCAACCCTGAACACTGAAGCTTTCTTT	CASSLLATLNTEAFF
TRBV5-1	TRBJ2-1	-	TRBD1	TGCGCCAGCAGCTTGGAGACAGGGAAAGTGAATGAGCAGTTCTTC	CASSLETGKVNEQFF
TRBV6-5	TRBJ2-5	-	-	TGTGCCACCCACCAGGGTATCGGCCAGTACTTC	CATHQGIGQYF
TRBV20-1	TRBJ2-5	-	-	TGCAGTGCCCCTTCCGCGGGTCTCGAGACCCAGTACTTC	CSAPSAGLETQYF
TRBV12-3/TRBV12-4	TRBJ1-3	-	TRBD1	TGTGCCAGCAGTTTCAGGGGGTTGGGAAACACCATATATTTT	CASSFRGLGNTIYF
TRBV4-1	TRBJ2-5	many	TRBD2	TGCGCCAGCAGCCAAGATATCTTAGCGGGGGGGCCGACCCAGTACTTC	CASSQDILAGGPTQYF
TRBV4-2	TRBJ2-1	-	-	TGTGCCAGCAGCCAAGAGAAATCCGTCCGGACCCAGCAGTTCTTC	CASSQEKSVRTQQFF
TRBV5-1	TRBJ2-3	-	TRBD2	TGCGCCAGCAGCGCGGGACTAGCGACCAGCACAGATACGCAGTATTTT	CASSAGLATSTDTQYF
TRBV12-3/TRBV12-4	TRBJ1-1	few	-	TGTGCCAGCAGCTATATCACTGAAGCTTTCTTT	CASSYITEAFF
TRBV5-1	TRBJ1-2	few	-	TGCGCCAGCAGCTTGGGGGCCTCTTCGAACTCTGTCTATGGCTACACCTTC	CASSLGASSNSVYGYTF
TRBV25-1	TRBJ2-1	-	TRBD2	TGTGCCAGCAGTGCGACCGAAGGAGCGGGGCATTACAATGAGCAGTTCTTC	CASSATEGAGHYNEQFF
TRBV7-2	TRBJ2-7	few	-	TGTGCCAGCAGCATGGGAGGGGGCAGTTACGAGCAGTACTTC	CASSMGGGSYEQYF
TRBV30	TRBJ2-1	-	-	TGTGCCTGGAGTGTAAATGAGCAGTTCTTC	CAWSVNEQFF
TRBV24-1	TRBJ2-1	few	-	TGTGCCACCAAGGGGGGGAGCTCCTACAATGAGCAGTTCTTC	CATKGGSSYNEQFF
TRBV7-6	TRBJ2-7	few	-	TGTGCCAGCAGCCAGGGGATCGGGTACGAGCAGTACTTC	CASSQGIGYEQYF
TRBV24-1	TRBJ1-2	-	-	TGTGCCACCAGTGATTCGCGGGGGGCGCGAGGCTACACCTTC	CATSDSRGARGYTF
TRBV24-1	TRBJ2-1	few	TRBD2	TGTGCCACCCCAATGAGCTCGTGGGCTAGCGGGGATGTGCAGTTCTTC	CATPMSSWASGDVQFF
TRBV4-1	TRBJ2-2	few	-	TGCGCCAGCAGCCCTGGGACTCATACCGGGGAGCTGTTTTTT	CASSPGTHTGELFF
TRBV24-1	TRBJ2-3	-	-	TGTGCCACCAGTGATGGGGGGAGCACAGATACGCAGTATTTT	CATSDGGSTDTQYF
TRBV20-1	TRBJ2-3	-	-	TGCAGGGCAGGGCGCACAGATACGCAGTATTTT	CRAGRTDTQYF